This T cell receptor (beta chain) was recorded in a study of cytomegalovirus exposure and HLA in healthy donors (dated by TCRdb to about 2017). At the level of the whole study: According to a later analysis, one platform produced both the 120 validation repertoires and the approximately 670 repertoires of the first cohort. The study aimed to test whether cataloging public T cell receptors could reveal signatures of past pathogen exposure. In addition to the first cohort of roughly 670 subjects, a separate validation cohort of some 120 different subjects was used. The study combined high-throughput TCR immunosequencing, statistical association of individual TCRs with disease status, and machine learning to predict cytomegalovirus infection status. Summary of the overall study and its limitations: The classifier was reported to diagnose cytomegalovirus status with high specificity and sensitivity in both the original and validation cohorts. In a later analysis, TCRs clustered in the first cohort were found to also tend to co-occur in the roughly 120 validation repertoires, with about 94% of cluster scores above 0. In vitro tests confirmed that a few of the cytomegalovirus-associated TCR beta chains recognize cytomegalovirus antigens. Most TCR sequences were observed very rarely across donors, whereas some public TCRs were present in many individuals. The validation cohort had no HLA typing available for a later analysis, so co-occurrence within that cohort was assessed over all 120 or so repertoires. The authors suggested that the approach could potentially be generalized to other disease states and immunological phenotypes. In the study, around 150 TCR beta chains were listed as associated with cytomegalovirus.

The CDR3 sequence holds 19 residues, the cysteine and phenylalanine included. Of the read, only the CDR3 DNA is kept; its 57 bases are in frame from base 1. Looking up the germline V gene yields CDR1 SGHTS and CDR2 YDEGEE. From V the trimming removes 3 bases and from J it removes 0 bases, while the gene matches leave 14 bases of the junction unaccounted for. The library was generated by the immunoSEQ multiplex PCR assay. The authors processed their data as follows. A statistical classification framework was built to diagnose cytomegalovirus status from the catalog of TCR beta chain sequences. What TCRdb holds here is the immuneACCESS table cut down to in-frame rearrangements. Part of the clones is not present; checked against another copy, under half of the missing clones reflect an unresolved V gene, and the others are unexplained. The DNA was the basis for D and trimming; V, J and clone size are from that table. The sample yields some 150,000 clones; approximately 93% were counted once. 0.6% to 0.85% of the sample belongs to the ten largest clones.

Separate from the roughly 630-subject first cohort, the validation cohort of 95 to 150 subjects was the group to which the donors belonged. A remark on this clone: This clone's antigen is unknown. No base qualities exist here, and no much larger clone lies one base off it.

The chain joins TRBV5-8 to TRBJ1-5; 8 bases in the junction line up with TRBD1. This clonotype was obtained from a man younger than 30 in good health and CMV-seronegative. Sequences were obtained from PBMCs. The CDR3 amino acid sequence is: CASSWGVTGVSYSNQPQHF. The DNA sequence is TGTGCCAGCAGCTGGGGCGTGACAGGGGTTTCATATAGCAATCAGCCCCAGCATTTT. The reference TRBV5-8 and TRBJ1-5 proteins fill in what lies around the CDR3, so the full variable domain reads EAGVTQSPTHLIKTRGQQATLRCSPISGHTSVYWYQQALGLGLQFLLWYDEGEERNRGNFPPRFSGRQFPNYSSELNVNALELEDSALYLCASSWGVTGVSYSNQPQHFGDGTRLSIL.